A selection of T cell receptor beta chains follows, all from one sample in a study of cytomegalovirus exposure and HLA in healthy donors. Some clones are missing from TCRdb's copy, which holds only in-frame ones; the method was immunoSEQ multiplex PCR. In the table there are more than 60,000 clones, 75% to 90% of which are singletons. Input material: PBMCs. The origin of the receptors is a woman under 30 in good health and CMV-seronegative. Each CDR3 is given with its conserved first and last residue. The order of the fields is D gene, J gene, clone size, V gene, CDR3 DNA, CDR3 protein. A D gene is named only where the DNA matches it firmly. Only some rows state a clone size, as once, few, many or a class for expanded clones.

TRBD2	TRBJ2-5	NA	TRBV7-2	TGTGCCAGCAGCTTAGCGTCCCCCCCTAGCGGGGGGCTCCAAGAGACCCAGTACTTC	CASSLASPPSGGLQETQYF
TRBD1	TRBJ2-7	NA	TRBV29-1	TGCAGCGTTGAGGGGCCACTGACAGGGGGCGAGACTAGCGCTTACGAGCAGTACTTC	CSVEGPLTGGETSAYEQYF
NA	TRBJ2-3	NA	TRBV7-6	TGTGCCAGCAGCTTAGGGGCGGGGGCCTCCACAGATACGCAGTATTTT	CASSLGAGASTDTQYF
TRBD1	TRBJ2-1	NA	TRBV6-5	TGTGCCAGCAGCAGGAAGGGACAGGGGTGGAATGAGCAGTTCTTC	CASSRKGQGWNEQFF
TRBD2	TRBJ2-2	NA	TRBV7-9	TGTGCCAGCAGCGAGAAGACTAGCGGGGGGAACACCGGGGAGCTGTTTTTT	CASSEKTSGGNTGELFF
TRBD1	TRBJ2-5	once	TRBV19	TGTGCCAGTAGTCCTACGCGGACAGGGGGGGAGACCCAGTACTTC	CASSPTRTGGETQYF
NA	TRBJ1-1	NA	TRBV28	TGTGCCAGCAGTCTAAGCAGACAGGCGGTGGCTTTCTTT	CASSLSRQAVAFF
TRBD1	TRBJ2-7	NA	TRBV6-6	TGTGCCAGCAGGGACAGGGGGTACGAGCAGTACTTC	CASRDRGYEQYF
NA	TRBJ1-5	NA	TRBV19	TGTGCCAGTAATGCGGTACCAAGGTCCCCGCCCCAGCATTTT	CASNAVPRSPPQHF
NA	TRBJ1-4	NA	TRBV2	TGTGCCAGCAGTCCGAGGACAGTAGTTCATGAAAAACTGTTTTTT	CASSPRTVVHEKLFF
TRBD2	TRBJ2-5	NA	TRBV28	TGTGCCAGCAGTTTAGGACTAGCGGGAGGTTACCAAGAGACCCAGTACTTC	CASSLGLAGGYQETQYF
NA	TRBJ1-3	NA	TRBV5-6	TGTGCCAGCAGCTTGGCGGGTCTCGGAAACACCATATATTTT	CASSLAGLGNTIYF
NA	TRBJ2-7	NA	TRBV5-6	TGTGCCAGCAGCTTGGAGGAGGCCTACGAGCAGTACTTC	CASSLEEAYEQYF
TRBD1	TRBJ2-3	NA	TRBV2	TGTGCCAGCAGCGTAACAGGGGCCCTCTCCGCAGATACGCAGTATTTT	CASSVTGALSADTQYF
NA	TRBJ2-5	NA	TRBV15	TGTGCCACCAGCAGAGATCGAACAGAAGAAGAGACCCAGTACTTC	CATSRDRTEEETQYF
NA	TRBJ2-7	NA	TRBV4-2	TGTGCCAGCAGCCAAGAGGGACATAACTCCTACGAGCAGTACTTC	CASSQEGHNSYEQYF
TRBD1	TRBJ1-5	NA	TRBV6-5	TGTGCCAGCAGTTCGACAGGGGGCGCGGCTCAGCCCCAGCATTTT	CASSSTGGAAQPQHF
NA	TRBJ2-5	once	TRBV27	TGTGCCAGCAGTTTTCTGGGCAGTGAGACCCAGTACTTC	CASSFLGSETQYF
TRBD2	TRBJ2-1	few	TRBV27	TGTGCCAGCAGTCAAGCGGGAGGACCCCGTGACAACAATGAGCAGTTCTTC	CASSQAGGPRDNNEQFF
TRBD2	TRBJ2-2	NA	TRBV7-3	TGTGCCAGCAGCTTAATGTTGTCTAGCGGGACAACGGGCACCGGGGAGCTGTTTTTT	CASSLMLSSGTTGTGELFF
TRBD1	TRBJ2-3	NA	TRBV5-1	TGCGCCAGCAGCGCCGGGACAGGGGGCACAGATACGCAGTATTTT	CASSAGTGGTDTQYF
TRBD2	TRBJ2-2	NA	TRBV4-2	TGTGCCAGCAGCCTCCGGGGGGTCGCCGGGGAGCTGTTTTTT	CASSLRGVAGELFF
TRBD2	TRBJ2-7	NA	TRBV5-1	TGCGCCAGCAGCTTTGGACTAGCGGGGGCACGAGGTCTGAACTCCTACGAGCAGTACTTC	CASSFGLAGARGLNSYEQYF
NA	TRBJ1-3	NA	TRBV5-1	TGCGCCAGCAGCCCGAACAGGGCTGGAAACACCATATATTTT	CASSPNRAGNTIYF
NA	TRBJ1-5	few	TRBV4-1	TGCGCCAGCAGCCAAGTGCGGGCAGCTCAGCCCCAGCATTTT	CASSQVRAAQPQHF
NA	TRBJ2-5	NA	TRBV11-2	TGTGCCAGCAGCCCGCGCCAAATGAGCCCCCAAGAGACCCAGTACTTC	CASSPRQMSPQETQYF